Shown below are 31 T cell receptor beta chains from a single sample sequenced in a study of T cells in Graves' hyperthyroidism and ophthalmopathy. Using RNA transcripts as the source, TCR beta CDR3 regions were amplified. First-round RT-PCR targeting the TCR CDR3 was performed with the HTBI primer set. TCRdb re-derived calls from the multiplex PCR reads in MiXCR, one entry per CDR3 protein. The sample yields 600,000 to 700,000 distinct CDR3 sequences, about 15% seen once. Material for sequencing was blood. The receptor set was obtained from a woman aged 35 to 49 with Graves' ophthalmopathy.

The chain combines TRBV20-1 with TRBJ2-5; 12 nucleotides align to TRBD2. With 7 bases clipped from V and 0 bases from J, the junction kept 6 bases outside the gene matches. In germline, CDR1 is DFQATT, CDR2 SNEGSKA (reference sequence). The CDR3 loop spans 15 amino acids. The DNA of the CDR3 is TGCAGTGGGGCGGGACTAGCGGGCCACCAAGAGACCCAGTACTTC. This sequence encodes CSGAGLAGHQETQYF.

This chain connects TRBV12-3 or TRBV12-4 to TRBJ1-1, with D perhaps TRBD1 (5 bases). V was cut by 6 bases and J by 1 base, with 12 bases left in between. The CDR3 sequence is 14 residues long. The CDR3 loop is CASSPRATNTEAFF. In nucleotides, the CDR3 is TGTGCCAGCAGCCCCAGGGCAACGAACACTGAAGCTTTCTTT.

This clonotype appeared many times. The rearrangement links TRBV27 to TRBJ1-2; tentatively, D is TRBD1 (5 bases). CDR3 length: 15 amino acids. Trimming pared 5 bases from V and 7 bases from J, leaving 20 bases between. The V gene's germline CDR1 is MNHEY and CDR2 SMNVEV (reference sequence). CDR3 sequence: CASSRRHGTQSGYTF. The CDR3 bases are TGTGCCAGCAGTCGACGCCACGGGACTCAGAGTGGCTACACCTTC.

The genes are TRBV20-1 and TRBJ1-2; no clear D. Trimming removed 0 bases from V and 4 bases from J, with 21 bases in between. The CDR3 consists of 17 residues. The germline V gene encodes CDR1 DFQATT and CDR2 SNEGSKA (reference sequence). The CDR3 reads CSARDQEGTHFGYGYTF. DNA of the CDR3: TGCAGTGCTAGAGATCAAGAGGGAACCCACTTTGGCTATGGCTACACCTTC.

This clonotype was seen once. The chain uses TRBV7-2 and TRBJ1-2; 7 positions agree with TRBD1. Trimming took 2 bases from V and 6 from J; bases not matched to a gene: 6. The CDR3 length is 14 residues. The germline CDR1 and CDR2 sequences are SGHTA and FQGNSA. The DNA for the CDR3 is TGTGCCAGCAGCTTAAGGGGGCGCCTCGATGGCTACACCTTC. Its translation: CASSLRGRLDGYTF.

This clonotype has at least ten counts. J is TRBJ2-2 and V is TRBV7-8; no clear D gene. Germline V gene data show CDR1 as SGHVS and CDR2 as FQNEAQ. V was shortened by 6 bases and J by 6 bases, with 17 bases between the two germline ends. The CDR3 runs 15 residues. Written as DNA, the CDR3 is TGTGCCAGCAGTTCCCCTACCAAGAGGTCCGGGGAGCTGTTTTTT. Its translation: CASSSPTKRSGELFF.

This chain uses TRBV6-2 or TRBV6-3 with TRBJ1-5; a possible D gene is TRBD1 (6 bases). Deletions cut 2 bases from V and 0 bases from J, with 8 bases between. This CDR3 region has 15 residues. Germline CDR1 MNHEY, CDR2 SVGEGT. The CDR3 DNA is TGTGCCAGCAGTTACAAGACAGGTAGCAATCAGCCCCAGCATTTT. It encodes CASSYKTGSNQPQHF.

This clonotype was seen a few times. J is TRBJ2-2 and V is TRBV20-1; 8 bases are shared with TRBD1. Trimming removed 3 bases from V and 6 bases from J; junction bases left unmatched: 21. The CDR3 has 19 amino acids. Germline V gives CDR1 DFQATT, CDR2 SNEGSKA (reference sequence). In DNA form, the CDR3 reads TGCAGTGCTAGGAGAGGAGGAAGAAGACAGGGGAGATTGCCCGGGGAGCTGTTTTTT. Residues: CSARRGGRRQGRLPGELFF.

This clonotype is a singleton in its sample. V gene TRBV28 combines with J gene TRBJ2-4, with D possibly being TRBD1 (6 bases). V was shortened by 4 bases and J by 0 bases, with 13 bases between the two germline ends. The length of the CDR3 is 16 residues. CDR1 and CDR2 from the germline V gene are MDHEN and SYDVKM. The CDR3 DNA follows: TGTGCCAGCAGTTCGGCAGGGGCGGCAGCCAAAAACATTCAGTACTTC. Its translation is CASSSAGAAAKNIQYF.

This clonotype was observed at least ten times. The chain carries TRBV29-1 and TRBJ1-2, with a weak D call TRBD1 (6 bases). CDR1 and CDR2 (germline): SQVTM, ANQGSEA. V was clipped by 6 bases and J by 0 bases, with 8 bases between them. CDR3 length: 12 residues. The CDR3 nucleotides read TGCAGCGTGGGACATCCTAACTATGGCTACACCTTC. This codes for CSVGHPNYGYTF.

The chain uses TRBV10-3 and TRBJ1-5, with 8 bases fitting TRBD1. The length of the CDR3 is 14 residues. V lost 4 bases to trimming and J lost 1 base; unmatched junction nucleotides: 0. Per the germline V gene, CDR1 is ENHRY and CDR2 is SYGVKD. The CDR3 spells CAISGQGSNQPQHF. The CDR3 DNA follows: TGTGCCATCAGTGGACAGGGGAGCAATCAGCCCCAGCATTTT.

The J gene is TRBJ1-6, the V gene TRBV7-8; 7 bases fit TRBD1. The CDR3 covers 16 residues. The V segment lost 1 base and the J segment 5 bases; nucleotides outside the gene matches: 5. Germline V lookup: CDR1 SGHVS, CDR2 FQNEAQ. CDR3 DNA sequence: TGTGCCAGCAGCTTAGACCACAGGGGTAATAATTCACCCCTCCACTTT. This translates into CASSLDHRGNNSPLHF.

This clonotype appeared many times. This chain links TRBV6-2 or TRBV6-3 with TRBJ2-2, with 9 bases matching TRBD1. J lost 6 bases, V lost 4 bases, and 15 bases had no gene match. The length of the CDR3 is 18 residues. The germline CDR1 and CDR2 sequences are MNHEY and SVGEGT. In DNA, the CDR3 is TGTGCCAGCAGTTCCCCTAGGGGACAGGGTGGTACAGCCGGGGAGCTGTTTTTT. Translated: CASSSPRGQGGTAGELFF.

This clonotype came up many times. This chain links TRBV6-5 with TRBJ2-7; 8 bases match TRBD1. J gave up 1 base and V 2 bases, and 4 bases lay outside the gene matches. This CDR3 contains 15 residues. Per the germline V gene, CDR1 is MNHEY and CDR2 is SVGAGI. CDR3 in amino acids: CASSYGDRPSYEQYF. CDR3 DNA sequence: TGTGCCAGCAGTTACGGGGACAGGCCTTCCTACGAGCAGTACTTC.

This clonotype was observed at least ten times. The V gene is TRBV12-3 or TRBV12-4, the J gene TRBJ1-3, with 10 positions matching TRBD1. Trimming cost V 4 bases and J 3 bases; bases outside gene matches: 9. The CDR3 is 17 amino acids. The CDR3 is CASSSLTGGLIGNTIYF. For the CDR3, the DNA is TGTGCCAGCAGTTCACTGACAGGGGGCTTAATTGGAAACACCATATATTTT.

This clonotype was seen more than once but under ten times. The CDR3 here is CASSYPRDRSYSNQPQHF. CDR3 in DNA: TGTGCCAGCAGTTACCCACGGGACAGATCCTATAGCAATCAGCCCCAGCATTTT. The chain joins TRBV6-2 or TRBV6-3 to TRBJ1-5; TRBD1 aligns across 7 bases. The CDR3 runs to 18 residues. J lost 0 bases, V lost 2 bases, and 10 bases had no gene match. Germline assignment: CDR1 MNHEY and CDR2 SVGEGT.

This clonotype turned up a few times. This chain uses TRBV6-1 with TRBJ1-3; no clear D. The ends were cut back, 8 bases at V and 2 bases at J, with 16 bases in the middle. From germline, CDR1 is MNHNS and CDR2 SASEGT. This CDR3 is built from 15 residues. CDR3 residues: CASLPSGGAGNTIYF. CDR3 DNA sequence: TGTGCCAGCCTCCCAAGTGGTGGAGCTGGAAACACCATATATTTT.

V gene TRBV6-1 combines with J gene TRBJ1-5, with unresolved D. Trimming took 2 bases from V and 6 from J, leaving 14 bases between them. The CDR3 is 15 residues long. From germline, CDR1 is MNHNS and CDR2 SASEGT. CDR3 nucleotide sequence: TGTGCCAGCAGTGAATTCGGGCATTGGCCTCAGCCCCAGCATTTT. It codes for CASSEFGHWPQPQHF.

This clonotype has ten or more counts. The chain links TRBV28 to TRBJ1-2; D gene unclear. The CDR3 is made up of 12 amino acids. V was shortened by 3 bases and J by 1 base, with 3 bases between the two germline ends. CDR1 is MDHEN, CDR2 SYDVKM, per germline. The chain's CDR3 is CASSFLNYGYTF. The CDR3 region has the DNA TGTGCCAGCAGTTTCCTTAACTATGGCTACACCTTC.

This clonotype was recorded at least ten times. V is TRBV12-3 or TRBV12-4 and J is TRBJ2-7; 7 bases match TRBD2. The V gene end was trimmed by 6 bases and the J gene end by 4 bases; junction bases not matched to a gene: 9. CDR3 length: 14 residues. The CDR3 region is CASSRGGPQYEQYF. The DNA for the CDR3 is TGTGCCAGCAGCCGGGGAGGGCCGCAATACGAGCAGTACTTC.

The V call is TRBV6-2 or TRBV6-3, the J call TRBJ2-5, with a tentative D call TRBD2 (6 bases). This CDR3 region has 13 residues. Trimming took off 7 bases at V and 4 bases at J, with 13 bases between the two ends. CDR1 MNHEY and CDR2 SVGEGT come from the germline V gene. CDR3 region: CASNLAHGETQYF. The CDR3 DNA sequence: TGTGCCAGCAACCTAGCGCACGGAGAGACCCAGTACTTC.

The V call is TRBV6-1, the J call TRBJ1-5; D remains unclear. CDR1 and CDR2 from the germline V gene are MNHNS and SASEGT. This CDR3 is built from 17 residues. Trimming removed 6 bases at V and 4 bases at J, with 22 bases between. The CDR3 nucleotides read TGTGCCAGCAGCTTGTATACAGTCCTATCCCCTAATCAGCCCCAGCATTTT. It translates to CASSLYTVLSPNQPQHF.

This clonotype was seen many times. V is TRBV28 and J is TRBJ1-2, with TRBD1 matching 7 bases. The CDR3 extends over 15 amino acids. Trimming cost V 5 bases and J 8 bases; bases outside gene matches: 14. The V gene's germline CDR1 is MDHEN and CDR2 SYDVKM. CDR3 protein: CASSPPTGTVKGYTF. The CDR3 DNA is TGTGCCAGCAGTCCCCCTACCGGGACAGTGAAAGGCTACACCTTC.

This clonotype was seen a few times. The chain uses TRBV7-8 and TRBJ2-3; 8 bases map to TRBD1. In germline, CDR1 is SGHVS, CDR2 FQNEAQ. Trimming cost V 2 bases and J 6 bases; bases outside gene matches: 4. The CDR3 is 14 amino acids. The CDR3 region is CASSLTTGEDTQYF. Here the CDR3 DNA reads TGTGCCAGCAGCTTAACGACAGGGGAGGATACGCAGTATTTT.

This clonotype was counted at least ten times. A much larger clone sits a single nucleotide away, making a read error possible. The genes are TRBV12-3 or TRBV12-4 and TRBJ1-2; D is uncertain. The CDR3 runs 12 residues. The CDR3 sequence: CASSFRNYGHTF. The CDR3 DNA reads as TGTGCCAGCAGTTTCAGAAACTATGGCCACACCTTC.

In its sample, this clonotype was seen a few times. The chain carries TRBV28 and TRBJ1-2, with D unresolved. Looked up from germline, CDR1 is MDHEN and CDR2 is SYDVKM. V lost 8 bases, J lost 8 bases, and 18 bases lay in between. This CDR3 comprises 13 residues. The CDR3 region is CASHPVRVGGYTF. CDR3 nucleotide sequence: TGTGCCAGCCATCCCGTGCGGGTCGGGGGCTACACCTTC.

This clonotype was seen at least ten times. The V gene is TRBV28, the J gene TRBJ2-7; TRBD2 agrees at 8 bases. The V gene end was trimmed by 6 bases and the J gene end by 4 bases; junction bases not matched to a gene: 11. Germline V gene lookup returns CDR1 MDHEN and CDR2 SYDVKM. The CDR3 sequence is 15 residues long. The CDR3 bases are TGTGCCAGCAGCGAACCCGGGACTAGAGATTACGAGCAGTACTTC. Translated, it gives CASSEPGTRDYEQYF.

The chain is built from TRBV3-1 and TRBJ2-5; D is perhaps TRBD1 or TRBD2 (5 bases each). V lost 5 bases to trimming and J lost 4 bases, with 14 bases between them. The CDR3 is 14 amino acids. Germline V gives CDR1 LGHDT, CDR2 YNNKEL (reference sequence). The CDR3 DNA sequence: TGTGCCAGCAGCTATCGGGGCAAAGGAGAGACCCAGTACTTC. Its protein is CASSYRGKGETQYF.

This clonotype was detected ten times or more. The genes are TRBV29-1 and TRBJ1-1; D is unresolved. The CDR3 runs to 12 residues. Germline V gene sequence: CDR1 SQVTM, CDR2 ANQGSEA. Trimming took 4 bases from V and 4 from J, leaving 10 bases between them. CDR3: CSVGPPGTEAFF. Written as DNA, the CDR3 is TGCAGCGTTGGCCCCCCGGGCACTGAAGCTTTCTTT.

The gene calls are TRBV15 and TRBJ2-7, with 10 bases identical to TRBD1. Germline V gene data show CDR1 as LNHNV and CDR2 as YYDKDF (reference sequence). With 5 bases clipped from V and 5 bases from J, the junction kept 9 bases outside the gene matches. The CDR3 is made up of 15 amino acids. The CDR3 sequence is CATSGRDRGRNEQYF. Written as DNA, the CDR3 is TGTGCCACCAGCGGCCGGGACAGGGGAAGGAACGAGCAGTACTTC. The full variable domain, rest sourced from reference TRBV15 and TRBJ2-7, is DAMVIQNPRYQVTQFGKPVTLSCSQTLNHNVMYWYQQKSSQAPKLLFHYYDKDFNNEADTPDNFQSRRPNTSFCFLDIRSPGLGDTAMYLCATSGRDRGRNEQYFGPGTRLTVT.

This clonotype was counted between two and nine times. The CDR3 region is CAISLRDSLNSPLHF. DNA for the CDR3: TGTGCCATCAGTCTCCGGGACAGCCTAAATTCACCCCTCCACTTT. The chain has TRBV10-3 and TRBJ1-6, with 7 bases identical to TRBD1. Per the germline V gene, CDR1 is ENHRY and CDR2 is SYGVKD. The CDR3 is 15 residues long. Trimming removed 5 bases from V and 7 bases from J; junction bases left unmatched: 8.